This T cell receptor beta chain was identified during a study of T-cell memory formation after mild COVID-19. For the study at large: Clusters of TCRs were largely donor specific.

Study-level points and caveats: Second-wave clones with a day 37 peak had unconfirmed SARS-CoV-2 specificity. Mostly located in CM and EM were contracting CD4+ clones, with contracting CD8+ clones located in EMRA.

The germline gives CDR1 SGHTA, CDR2 FQGNSA. This CDR3 region has 14 residues. Germline trimming cut 1 base from V and 7 bases from J; bases unmatched to any gene: 3. Researchers used 5'RACE with constant-segment primers to make TCR alpha and TCR beta cDNA libraries that carry sample barcodes and UMIs. TCRdb reprocessed the 5' RACE reads with MiXCR, giving one entry per CDR3 protein. The sample lists roughly 350,000 distinct CDR3 sequences, 20% to 25% occurring once. This clonotype was counted only a few times. Its antigen is unknown. This clonotype originated in an adult woman who had mild COVID-19 (a few samples of this study predate the infection). Cell type and time point are not known. The chain employs TRBV7-2 and TRBJ2-2; 7 bases match TRBD1. The sequenced sample consisted of PBMCs or a T cell subset sorted from them (not recorded which). The DNA for the CDR3 is TGTGCCAGCAGCTTAGTGGCAGGGGGCGGGGAGCTGTTTTTT. Its translation is CASSLVAGGGELFF.